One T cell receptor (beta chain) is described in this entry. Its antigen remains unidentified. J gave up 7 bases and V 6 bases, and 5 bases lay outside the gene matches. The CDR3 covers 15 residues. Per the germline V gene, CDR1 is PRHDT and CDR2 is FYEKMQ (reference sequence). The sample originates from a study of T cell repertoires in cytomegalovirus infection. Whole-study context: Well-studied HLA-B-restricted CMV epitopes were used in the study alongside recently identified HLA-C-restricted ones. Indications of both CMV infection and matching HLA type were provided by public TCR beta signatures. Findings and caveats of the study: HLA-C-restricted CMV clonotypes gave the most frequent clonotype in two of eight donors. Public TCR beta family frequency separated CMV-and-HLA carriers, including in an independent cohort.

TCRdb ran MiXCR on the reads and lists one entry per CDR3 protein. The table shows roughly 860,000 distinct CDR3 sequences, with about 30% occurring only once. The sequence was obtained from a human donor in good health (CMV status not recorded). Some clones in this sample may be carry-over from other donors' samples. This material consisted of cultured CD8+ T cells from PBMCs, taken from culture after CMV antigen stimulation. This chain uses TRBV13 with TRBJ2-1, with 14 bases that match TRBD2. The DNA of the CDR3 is TGTGCCAGCAGGGAGACTAGCGGGGGGGCGAATGAGCAGTTCTTC. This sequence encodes CASRETSGGANEQFF.